Here is one T cell receptor beta chain with its context. The antigen it binds to is not known. Within one base of it there is no much larger clone, and no base qualities were kept. These data belong to a study of CD8 T cells in Susac syndrome (dated by TCRdb to the late 2010s). Notes on the research overall: The study used repertoire sequencing to test whether antigen drove CD8+ T cell activation and differentiation in Susac syndrome. The clonality of the CD8+ T cell repertoire was compared across some eleven healthy donors, around 14 Susac syndrome patients and roughly 16 multiple sclerosis patients. Findings and caveats that apply to the study as a whole: The number of individuals in the TCR sequencing and HLA analysis was acknowledged as relatively small.

High-throughput TCR beta sequencing profiled peripheral blood CD8+ and CD4+ T cells from healthy donors, Susac syndrome patients and multiple sclerosis patients. Healthy donors were age- and sex-matched controls. Bulk CD8+ and CD4+ T cells were purified by magnetic negative isolation, whereas CD8+ TEMRA cells were enriched by FACS. Blood was drawn into EDTA tubes, processed within 24 hours, and PBMCs were isolated by density gradient centrifugation. PBMCs destined for TCR sequencing were cryopreserved in liquid nitrogen and later thawed in a 37 °C water bath. The sorted or isolated CD4+, CD8+ and CD8+ TEMRA cells reached a purity of at least 90%. RNA was extracted using the RNeasy kit, and about 0.5 to 1 ug of the RNA was reverse transcribed with random hexamers. TCR beta CDR3 regions were amplified with the immunoSEQ multiplex PCR assay covering 54 Vbeta and 13 Jbeta segments. PCR amplification bias was corrected using a synthetic template baseline for primer optimization and computational correction. As for the original processing: Reads were annotated to V, D and J genes according to IMGT and were analyzed with immunoSEQ Analyzer, with only productive sequences retained. To calculate clonality, Shannon entropy was normalized by log2 of the number of productive unique sequences and then subtracted from one. Public and private clones were assessed among the 100 most prevalent clones of each patient and control. A clone was defined as Susac-specific if it was absent from the healthy and MS cohorts, from roughly 990 published viral clones and from other ImmuneACCESS disease sequences. TCRdb passed the public sequencing reads through fastp at Q25 and MiXCR, retaining productive beta sequences. When rows share a CDR3 protein, they turn into one entry using the most common DNA and genes. The V and J calls come from TCRdb's annotation, not from the publication. This sample comprises approximately 140,000 distinct CDR3 sequences, about 93% of them detected only once. The ten top clones hold approximately 0.27% of the sample.

V is reduced by 2 bases and J by 6 bases, leaving a spacing of 14 bases between them. CDR1 and CDR2 are drawn from the germline V gene (reference sequence): SEHNR, FQNEAQ. The CDR3 measures 14 amino acids from cysteine to phenylalanine. Left in the record is the CDR3 DNA by itself, 42 bases read in frame from the first base. The sequence links TRBV7-9 to TRBJ2-7; the D gene is perhaps TRBD1, on 5 matching bases. The sequence was collected from a human donor in good health. Source material: CD8+ T cells from PBMCs. CDR3 loop: CASSLPGPVTEQYF. The nucleotides are TGTGCCAGCAGCTTACCAGGGCCGGTGACCGAGCAGTACTTC.